One and the same sample provided the 17 T cell receptor beta chains below, sequenced in a study of cytomegalovirus exposure and HLA in healthy donors. PCR was performed using 60 Vbeta and 13 Jbeta primers. Some clones are missing from TCRdb's copy, which holds only in-frame ones; the method was immunoSEQ multiplex PCR. The top ten hold about 0.094% of the sample, which has about 200,000 clones, approximately 83% seen once. The sample consisted of PBMCs. The receptor set was obtained from a boy aged 2-9 years in good health and CMV-seronegative.

Comment on this clone: The junction differs from germline at one of its ends, possibly a read error. This chain connects TRBV5-4 to TRBJ2-2; 10 nucleotides align to TRBD1. Germline CDR1 reads SGHNT; CDR2 reads YYREEE (reference sequence). The CDR3 has 15 residues. The CDR3 protein is CASSWDRGPSGGLFF. The CDR3 region has the DNA TGTGCCAGCAGCTGGGACAGGGGACCTTCTGGGGGGCTGTTTTTT.

The V and J genes are TRBV5-1 and TRBJ2-5; D is ambiguous. The CDR3 has 13 amino acids. Per the germline V gene, CDR1 is SGHRS and CDR2 is YFSETQ. The germline V and J ends were trimmed by 1 base and 1 base, with 5 bases remaining between them. The CDR3 DNA follows: TGCGCCAGCAGCTTGACCAGCCAAGAGACCCAGTACTTC. Translated: CASSLTSQETQYF.

The rearrangement links TRBV27 to TRBJ1-2; no firm D call. CDR1 and CDR2 (germline): MNHEY, SMNVEV (reference sequence). The CDR3 runs 14 residues. Trimming shortened V by 5 bases and J by 2 bases, and 12 bases separated the two germline ends. CDR3 in amino acids: CASSPRGVNYGYTF. CDR3 DNA: TGTGCCAGCAGTCCTCGGGGAGTGAACTATGGCTACACCTTC.

This clone came up a few times. The chain couples TRBV6-5 to TRBJ1-1; D remains ambiguous. The CDR3 runs 14 residues. Looked up from germline, CDR1 is MNHEY and CDR2 is SVGAGI. Trimming removed 6 bases at V and 3 bases at J, with 14 bases between. CDR3 sequence: CASRLRQVDTEAFF. The CDR3 DNA reads as TGTGCCAGCAGACTTCGTCAAGTGGACACTGAAGCTTTCTTT.

As regards this clone: The junction differs from germline at one of its ends, possibly a read error. The chain links TRBV7-2 to TRBJ2-5; 14 nucleotides agree with TRBD2. Germline V gene lookup returns CDR1 SGHTA and CDR2 FQGNSA. The CDR3 runs 16 residues. CDR3 in amino acids: CASSVAGTSGSETQYF. The CDR3 DNA reads TGTGCCAGCAGCGTAGCCGGGACTAGCGGGAGCGAGACCCAGTACTTC.

The genes are TRBV7-2 and TRBJ2-3; the D gene is possibly TRBD2 (5 bases). Trimming cost V 7 bases and J 4 bases, with 15 bases left between them. The CDR3 runs to 14 residues. The germline V gene encodes CDR1 SGHTA and CDR2 FQGNSA. The CDR3 reads CASTSYRGSDTQYF. In nucleotides, the CDR3 is TGTGCCAGCACCTCTTACCGGGGTTCAGATACGCAGTATTTT.

The V and J genes are TRBV7-9 and TRBJ1-4; a possible D gene is TRBD1 (5 bases). This CDR3 comprises 15 residues. The germline V and J ends were trimmed by 2 bases and 1 base, with 8 bases remaining between them. CDR1 and CDR2 (germline): SEHNR, FQNEAQ (reference sequence). The CDR3 here is CASSLRGETNEKLFF. CDR3 bases: TGTGCCAGCAGCTTACGGGGGGAAACTAATGAAAAACTGTTTTTT.

This clone was counted a few times. This chain links TRBV5-6 with TRBJ2-7; 12 nucleotides agree with TRBD2. Per the germline V gene, CDR1 is SGHDT and CDR2 is YYEEEE. The CDR3 covers 15 residues. The junction had 5 bases not matched to a gene; V was cut back by 0 bases and J by 7 bases. The CDR3 loop is CASSLALAGGREQYF. Written as DNA, the CDR3 is TGTGCCAGCAGCTTGGCCCTAGCGGGGGGGCGTGAGCAGTACTTC.

The chain couples TRBV5-1 to TRBJ2-5; possibly TRBD2 for D (5 bases). Trimming pared 0 bases from V and 5 bases from J, leaving 11 bases between. This CDR3 comprises 14 residues. Germline values: CDR1 SGHRS, CDR2 YFSETQ. CDR3 in amino acids: CASSLAGPGETQYF. In nucleotides, the CDR3 is TGCGCCAGCAGCTTGGCCGGGCCGGGGGAGACCCAGTACTTC.

This rearrangement joins TRBV11-2 to TRBJ2-5, with TRBD2 matching over 11 bases. The V gene's germline CDR1 is SGHAT and CDR2 FQNNGV. The CDR3 is made up of 15 amino acids. V shed 5 bases and J 2 bases; nucleotides not matched to a gene: 4. The CDR3 DNA reads TGTGCCAGCAGCCTAAGACTAGCGGGGCAAGAGACCCAGTACTTC. Amino acid sequence: CASSLRLAGQETQYF.

The chain carries TRBV5-1 and TRBJ2-7, with 11 bases identical to TRBD1. The V gene end was trimmed by 7 bases and the J gene end by 3 bases; junction bases not matched to a gene: 9. The CDR3 contains 15 residues. Germline CDR1 SGHRS, CDR2 YFSETQ. The CDR3 here is CASGDPGTGGYEQYF. In nucleotides, the CDR3 is TGCGCCAGCGGCGATCCCGGGACAGGGGGCTACGAGCAGTACTTC.

This clone was counted between two and nine times. The V and J genes are TRBV18 and TRBJ2-3; TRBD1 agrees at 7 bases. The CDR3 extends over 14 amino acids. Trimming cost V 2 bases and J 1 base; bases outside gene matches: 0. Germline CDR1 KGHSH, CDR2 LQKENI. CDR3 coding DNA: TGTGCCAGCTCACCAGGACAGGGCACAGATACGCAGTATTTT. Translated, it gives CASSPGQGTDTQYF.

This sequence joins TRBV30 and TRBJ1-1; D not resolved. Trimming shortened V by 0 bases and J by 1 base, and 6 bases separated the two germline ends. The CDR3 sequence is 13 residues long. The germline V gene encodes CDR1 GTSNPN and CDR2 SVGIG (reference sequence). CDR3 DNA sequence: TGTGCCTGGAGTGTACGGGGGAACACTGAAGCTTTCTTT. Protein: CAWSVRGNTEAFF. The complete variable domain, with remaining parts taken from reference TRBV30 and TRBJ1-1, reads SQTIHQWPATLVQPVGSPLSLECTVEGTSNPNLYWYRQAAGRGLQLLFYSVGIGQISSEVPQNLSASRPQDRQFILSSKKLLLSDSGFYLCAWSVRGNTEAFFGQGTRLTVV.

This clone was seen a handful of times. The chain uses TRBV27 and TRBJ2-5, with 8 bases matching TRBD1. Judging by the DNA end, TRBJ2-7 fits better; the J call may be wrong. The CDR3 totals 15 residues. Germline CDR1 MNHEY, CDR2 SMNVEV (reference sequence). CDR3 sequence reads: CASSMIQGAVYEQYF. In DNA, the CDR3 is TGTGCCAGCAGTATGATCCAGGGGGCGGTCTACGAGCAGTACTTC.

This clone was detected a few times. The V gene is TRBV5-4, the J gene TRBJ1-6; 8 bases map to TRBD1. The CDR3 sequence is 14 residues long. CDR1 and CDR2 from the germline V gene are SGHNT and YYREEE (reference sequence). V dropped 9 bases and J dropped 9; count of bases not matched to a gene: 11. CDR3 bases: TGTGCCACCGCGACAGGGGATCCAGGTTCACCCCTCCACTTT. Translated, it gives CATATGDPGSPLHF. The full variable domain, with the rest looked up from reference TRBV5-4 and TRBJ1-6, is ETGVTQSPTHLIKTRGQQVTLRCSSQSGHNTVSWYQQALGQGPQFIFQYYREEENGRGNFPPRFSGLQFPNYSSELNVNALELDDSALYLCATATGDPGSPLHFGNGTRLTVT.

The chain carries TRBV27 and TRBJ1-6, with no clear D. Trimming cost V 2 bases and J 7 bases, with 9 bases left between them. CDR1 is MNHEY and CDR2 is SMNVEV in the germline V gene (reference sequence). This CDR3 is 14 amino acids long. The CDR3 nucleotides read TGTGCCAGCAGTTTAGGTTACAGAAATTCACCCCTCCACTTT. Translating it yields CASSLGYRNSPLHF.

Comments on this clone: Other nucleotide sequences in the sample specify the same CDR3. The chain links TRBV7-2 to TRBJ1-4; weak D call: TRBD1 (5 bases). Germline V gene sequence: CDR1 SGHTA, CDR2 FQGNSA. CDR3 length: 14 amino acids. V was shortened by 3 bases and J by 8 bases, with 13 bases between the two germline ends. CDR3 in DNA: TGTGCCAGCAGCTTGGGGGGGGGACGGGAAAAACTGTTTTTT. The encoded protein is CASSLGGGREKLFF.